The 14 T cell receptor beta chains listed next were all sequenced from one sample in a study of blood T cell repertoires in COVID-19. Assay: immunoSEQ multiplex PCR; the TCRdb copy retains only in-frame clones and omits some. Seen here are about 130,000 clones, approximately 81% observed once, and the top ten hold under 15%. The source material was peripheral blood. These receptors all come from a woman in her thirties who had recovered from COVID-19.

The J gene is TRBJ2-2, the V gene TRBV12-5; tentative D call: TRBD1 (5 bases). Trimming removed 0 bases at V and 4 bases at J, with 9 bases between. This CDR3 region has 15 residues. Germline-derived CDR1 and CDR2 are LGHNT and FRNRAP. The CDR3 loop is CASGLVRGATGELFF. The CDR3 DNA reads TGTGCTAGTGGTTTGGTACGTGGGGCCACCGGGGAGCTGTTTTTT.

The chain recombines TRBV28 with TRBJ2-7, with TRBD1 matching over 9 bases. V lost 7 bases to trimming and J lost 4 bases; unmatched junction nucleotides: 11. The V gene's germline CDR1 is MDHEN and CDR2 SYDVKM. The CDR3 loop spans 15 amino acids. CDR3 DNA sequence: TGTGCCAGCAACCCGGGGGGACAGGGTTCTTACGAGCAGTACTTC. Amino acid sequence: CASNPGGQGSYEQYF.

The rearrangement joins TRBV7-6 to TRBJ2-7; 10 nucleotides match TRBD2. The CDR3 is made up of 15 amino acids. V trimming: 2 bases; J trimming: 3 bases; junction bases outside the gene matches: 4. The germline CDR1 and CDR2 sequences are SGHVS and FNYEAQ. CDR3 region: CASSLLAGVGYEQYF. The DNA for the CDR3 is TGTGCCAGCAGCTTACTAGCGGGAGTAGGCTACGAGCAGTACTTC.

The chain employs TRBV2 and TRBJ2-1; the match to TRBD2 covers 11 bases. V gave up 4 bases and J gave up 3 bases; unmatched junction bases: 2. This CDR3 spans 15 amino acids. Germline values: CDR1 SNHLY, CDR2 FYNNEI. The CDR3, as DNA: TGTGCCAGCAGTGGACTAGCGGGACTCTACAATGAGCAGTTCTTC. Protein product: CASSGLAGLYNEQFF.

The chain links TRBV20-1 to TRBJ2-5, with no clear D. V lost 5 bases and J 0 bases, leaving 4 bases between the germline ends. The germline V gene encodes CDR1 DFQATT and CDR2 SNEGSKA (reference sequence). The CDR3 runs 11 residues. Written as DNA, the CDR3 is TGCAGTGCTCAGTACCAAGAGACCCAGTACTTC. Its translation: CSAQYQETQYF.

The rearrangement joins TRBV7-9 to TRBJ2-2; 7 nucleotides line up with TRBD1. V was clipped by 2 bases and J by 2 bases; unmatched bases: 5. The CDR3 is 16 residues long. Germline V gene lookup returns CDR1 SEHNR and CDR2 FQNEAQ (reference sequence). CDR3 amino acids: CASSLPRQGNTGELFF. The CDR3 nucleotides are TGTGCCAGCAGCTTACCCAGACAGGGAAACACCGGGGAGCTGTTTTTT.

The chain carries TRBV6-6 and TRBJ2-5; 15 bases map to TRBD2. The CDR3 loop spans 21 amino acids. From germline, CDR1 is MNHNY and CDR2 SVGAGI (reference sequence). Trimming at V came to 6 bases and at J to 6 bases, leaving 23 bases not matched to a gene. This CDR3 is CASSHGRRAGTSGGQLKTQYF. Here the CDR3 DNA reads TGTGCCAGCAGCCATGGCCGCAGAGCCGGGACTAGCGGGGGGCAGTTGAAGACCCAGTACTTC.

V is TRBV5-1 and J is TRBJ1-6; 11 positions match TRBD1. From germline, CDR1 is SGHRS and CDR2 YFSETQ. The V gene end was trimmed by 4 bases and the J gene end by 5 bases; junction bases not matched to a gene: 5. CDR3 length: 16 residues. CDR3 sequence (DNA): TGCGCCAGCAGCCCGGGGACAGGGGGGAATAATTCACCCCTCCACTTT. It yields the protein CASSPGTGGNNSPLHF.

The chain combines TRBV6-2 or TRBV6-3 with TRBJ1-4; 9 positions agree with TRBD1. V lost 4 bases, J lost 8 bases, and 5 bases stayed unmatched. Germline lookup yields CDR1 MNHEY and CDR2 SVGEGT. This CDR3 has 14 amino acids. The CDR3 nucleotides read TGTGCCAGCAGTTCCGGGACAGGGAGCGAAAAACTGTTTTTT. Its protein product is CASSSGTGSEKLFF.

The V call is TRBV6-5, the J call TRBJ1-1, with 10 bases lining up with TRBD1. The CDR3 sequence is 13 residues long. Germline V gene data show CDR1 as MNHEY and CDR2 as SVGAGI. The ends lost 8 bases at V and 1 base at J; junction bases unmatched: 1. The CDR3 DNA reads TGTGCCAGCGGGGACAGGGGGAACACTGAAGCTTTCTTT. It encodes CASGDRGNTEAFF.

V is TRBV14 and J is TRBJ1-1; possibly TRBD1 for D (6 bases). Germline values: CDR1 SGHDN, CDR2 FVKESK. The CDR3 extends over 18 amino acids. Trimming pared 1 base from V and 4 bases from J, leaving 22 bases between. This chain's CDR3 is CASSQVRGGRDTGTEAFF. Written as DNA, the CDR3 is TGTGCCAGCAGCCAAGTTCGGGGGGGGCGCGATACGGGCACTGAAGCTTTCTTT.

The rearrangement uses TRBV27 and TRBJ1-5; 10 bases agree with TRBD1. This CDR3 is 18 amino acids long. Germline V gene sequence: CDR1 MNHEY, CDR2 SMNVEV (reference sequence). The J segment lost 0 bases and the V segment lost 3 bases, leaving 8 bases of the junction unmatched. CDR3 amino acids: CASSLYGTGAYSNQPQHF. CDR3 sequence (DNA): TGTGCCAGCAGTTTGTACGGGACAGGGGCGTATAGCAATCAGCCCCAGCATTTT.

This sequence joins TRBV5-6 and TRBJ2-1, with 9 bases identical to TRBD2. The CDR3 is 15 amino acids. The germline CDR1 and CDR2 sequences are SGHDT and YYEEEE. V was pared by 3 bases and J by 5 bases, with 6 bases of the junction left unmatched. The CDR3 DNA is TGTGCCAGCAGCTCCTTAGCGGGAGCCCACAATGAGCAGTTCTTC. Translated, it gives CASSSLAGAHNEQFF.

The chain carries TRBV5-6 and TRBJ2-5; D gene uncertain. The CDR3 contains 14 residues. V lost 0 bases and J 1 base, leaving 7 bases between the germline ends. Germline-derived CDR1 and CDR2 are SGHDT and YYEEEE. The CDR3 sequence is CASSLAAGQETQYF. DNA for the CDR3: TGTGCCAGCAGCTTGGCGGCAGGCCAAGAGACCCAGTACTTC.